A single sample is the source of the 15 T cell receptor beta chains below, sequenced in a study of OX40 agonist ivuxolimab in advanced cancers. Using immunoSEQ multiplex PCR, the repertoire was profiled, and TCRdb retains in-frame clones only, with some absent. The sample includes 60,000 to 65,000 clones, approximately 78% of them seen just once. Source: CD4+ or CD8+ T cells sorted from blood, taken in a trial of the OX40 agonist ivuxolimab. These receptors originate from an adult with an advanced solid tumor such as melanoma, head and neck, liver or kidney cancer.

The rearrangement links TRBV28 to TRBJ1-2; D remains unclear. Trimming took off 5 bases at V and 1 base at J, with 14 bases between the two ends. CDR1 is MDHEN, CDR2 SYDVKM, per germline. The CDR3 totals 15 residues. The CDR3 protein is CASSPPAGVNYGYTF. CDR3 in DNA: TGTGCCAGCAGTCCTCCTGCCGGAGTTAACTATGGCTACACCTTC.

V gene TRBV10-1 combines with J gene TRBJ2-2, with 7 bases fitting TRBD2. The CDR3 consists of 13 residues. The germline gives CDR1 WNHNN, CDR2 SYGVQD (reference sequence). The V gene end was trimmed by 9 bases and the J gene end by 0 bases; junction bases not matched to a gene: 1. This CDR3 reads CASSGPNTGELFF. CDR3 DNA: TGCGCCAGTAGCGGGCCGAACACCGGGGAGCTGTTTTTT.

The chain joins TRBV7-2 to TRBJ2-1; TRBD2 matches 10 bases. The junction had 10 bases not matched to a gene; V was cut back by 1 base and J by 7 bases. Germline-derived CDR1 and CDR2 are SGHTA and FQGNSA. The CDR3 spans 17 residues. The CDR3 DNA reads TGTGCCAGCAGCTTAGTGGCTAGCGGGAGTGGTTGGAATGAGCAGTTCTTC. It encodes CASSLVASGSGWNEQFF. The full variable domain, in which reference TRBV7-2 and TRBJ2-1 provide the parts outside the CDR3, is GAGVSQSPSNKVTEKGKDVELRCDPISGHTALYWYRQSLGQGLEFLIYFQGNSAPDKSGLPSDRFSAERTGGSVSTLTIQRTQQEDSAVYLCASSLVASGSGWNEQFFGPGTRLTVL.

The V call is TRBV2, the J call TRBJ2-3; 9 positions match TRBD1. V shed 3 bases and J 10 bases; nucleotides not matched to a gene: 14. Germline CDR1 and CDR2: SNHLY and FYNNEI. CDR3 size: 16 residues. CDR3 loop: CASSDPGQGFSHPQYF. As DNA, the CDR3 is TGTGCCAGCAGTGATCCGGGACAGGGATTCTCTCACCCGCAGTATTTT. Full variable domain (remainder filled in from reference TRBV2 and TRBJ2-3): EPEVTQTPSHQVTQMGQEVILRCVPISNHLYFYWYRQILGQKVEFLVSFYNNEISEKSEIFDDQFSVERPDGSNFTLKIRSTKLEDSAMYFCASSDPGQGFSHPQYFGPGTRLTVL.

The genes are TRBV5-6 and TRBJ2-7, with 10 bases that match TRBD1. The CDR3 extends over 14 amino acids. V lost 4 bases to trimming and J lost 6 bases; unmatched junction nucleotides: 7. CDR1 is SGHDT, CDR2 YYEEEE, per germline. CDR3 DNA: TGTGCCAGCAGCCCCACTGGGACAGGGGTCGAGCAGTACTTC. It encodes CASSPTGTGVEQYF. The complete variable domain, with remaining parts taken from reference TRBV5-6 and TRBJ2-7, reads DAGVTQSPTHLIKTRGQQVTLRCSPKSGHDTVSWYQQALGQGPQFIFQYYEEEERQRGNFPDRFSGHQFPNYSSELNVNALLLGDSALYLCASSPTGTGVEQYFGPGTRLTVT.

The CDR3: CASSKEGRGPNEQYV. For the CDR3, the DNA is TGTGCCAGCAGCAAAGAAGGACGGGGACCCAACGAGCAGTACGTC. The V gene is TRBV21-1, the J gene TRBJ2-7. TRBV21-1 has pseudogene status. CDR3 length: 15 amino acids.

V usage is TRBV19 and J usage is TRBJ2-5; no clear D gene. Near its end, the DNA agrees better with TRBJ2-7, so the J call may be wrong. Germline loops: CDR1 LNHDA, CDR2 SQIVND (reference sequence). The CDR3 runs to 15 residues. The CDR3 DNA is TGTGCCAGTAGTATAGGCGCAGTACCCTCCTACGAGCAGTACTTC. Translated, it gives CASSIGAVPSYEQYF.

This chain joins TRBV4-2 and TRBJ1-4, with 7 bases lining up with TRBD1. The CDR3 runs 17 residues. The junction had 13 bases not matched to a gene; V was cut back by 1 base and J by 8 bases. Germline CDR1 is LGHNA and CDR2 is YNFKEQ. The CDR3 DNA follows: TGTGCCAGCAGCCAAGGGCAAGCAGGGGGAAGTGGGGAAAAACTGTTTTTT. Translated, it gives CASSQGQAGGSGEKLFF.

The gene calls are TRBV2 and TRBJ2-5; D not resolved. Germline V gene lookup returns CDR1 SNHLY and CDR2 FYNNEI. CDR3 length: 12 amino acids. V was shortened by 8 bases and J by 5 bases, with 12 bases between the two germline ends. The CDR3 bases are TGTGCCAGCGGTGGTGGACGGGAGACCCAGTACTTC. Translating gives CASGGGRETQYF.

The V call is TRBV5-6, the J call TRBJ1-2; a possible D gene is TRBD1 (5 bases). The CDR3 contains 14 residues. Germline V lookup: CDR1 SGHDT, CDR2 YYEEEE. Trimming took 1 base from V and 3 from J, leaving 10 bases between them. The CDR3 sequence: CASSLYGGDYGYTF. CDR3 coding DNA: TGTGCCAGCAGCTTGTACGGGGGAGACTATGGCTACACCTTC.

This chain uses TRBV7-9 with TRBJ1-2, with D perhaps TRBD1 (5 bases). Germline V gene sequence: CDR1 SEHNR, CDR2 FQNEAQ (reference sequence). The ends were cut back, 2 bases at V and 6 bases at J, with 13 bases in the middle. The CDR3 has 14 amino acids. CDR3 in DNA: TGTGCCAGCAGCTTACAGGGACGAGGCGATGGCTACACCTTC. Translating it yields CASSLQGRGDGYTF.

The chain couples TRBV7-2 to TRBJ2-7; no clear D. The CDR3 loop spans 12 amino acids. Trimming cost V 1 base and J 12 bases, with 13 bases left between them. Germline lookup yields CDR1 SGHTA and CDR2 FQGNSA. The CDR3 DNA sequence: TGTGCCAGCAGCTTAGACGGCCCTACGAGGTACTTC. Protein product: CASSLDGPTRYF.

This chain connects TRBV9 to TRBJ2-1; TRBD2 aligns across 10 bases. Germline V CDR1 and CDR2: SGDLS, YYNGEE. V lost 3 bases to trimming and J lost 11 bases; unmatched junction nucleotides: 17. This CDR3 is built from 17 residues. The CDR3 nucleotides are TGTGCCAGCAGCGCCCGCCCGCCAGCGGGAGGGTCCTACAAGCAGTTCTTC. Translated, it gives CASSARPPAGGSYKQFF.

The chain links TRBV5-6 to TRBJ1-3; 7 bases line up with TRBD1. This CDR3 comprises 14 residues. The junction had 9 bases not matched to a gene; V was cut back by 3 bases and J by 9 bases. Germline CDR1 is SGHDT and CDR2 is YYEEEE. The CDR3 sequence is CASSYGTAPATIYF. In nucleotides, the CDR3 is TGTGCCAGCAGCTACGGGACAGCGCCAGCCACCATATATTTT. Full variable domain (rest looked up from reference TRBV5-6 and TRBJ1-3): DAGVTQSPTHLIKTRGQQVTLRCSPKSGHDTVSWYQQALGQGPQFIFQYYEEEERQRGNFPDRFSGHQFPNYSSELNVNALLLGDSALYLCASSYGTAPATIYFGEGSWLTVV.

The V gene is TRBV5-4, the J gene TRBJ2-2; TRBD1 might be the D (5 bases). V was trimmed by 2 bases and J by 6 bases, leaving 14 bases between them. The CDR3 has 15 residues. Germline CDR1 and CDR2: SGHNT and YYREEE (reference sequence). This CDR3 reads CASSFVGQGPGELFF. The CDR3 DNA is TGTGCCAGCAGCTTTGTGGGGCAGGGCCCCGGGGAGCTGTTTTTT.